This TCR beta chain was observed in a study of blood T cells in healthy people across ages. Whole-study results and caveats: Naive CD4+ cells and diversity were both higher in long-lived donors than in aged donors. Across the age range, TCR beta diversity per million T cells fell in a roughly linear way.

The CDR3 length is 15 residues. The germline V gene encodes CDR1 MDHEN and CDR2 SYDVKM. The ends were cut back, 6 bases at V and 6 bases at J, with 21 bases in the middle. Primed by a sample-barcoded 5' primer and a J-beta primer mix, a second PCR proceeded for roughly 6 to 12 cycles. One entry per CDR3 protein, called by TCRdb with MiXCR from the 5' RACE reads. Counted here are about 1.7 million distinct CDR3 sequences, about 28% occurring once; the ten biggest clones make up roughly 8.2%. The study drew donors from healthy Caucasian individuals in Russia aged roughly 6 to 95. Details on this clonotype: Its antigen is unknown.

This TCR came from a woman aged 25 to 39 in good health. The chain employs TRBV28 and TRBJ2-7, with a tentative D call TRBD1 (6 bases). Input material: blood. The CDR3 spells CASRTSGTLKLEQYF. CDR3 in DNA: TGTGCCAGCAGGACCTCCGGGACACTGAAACTCGAGCAGTACTTC.